Below are 18 T cell receptor beta chains sequenced from a single sample in a study of shared T cell receptors in the human thymus. Using immunoSEQ multiplex PCR, the repertoire was profiled, and TCRdb retains in-frame clones only, with some absent. The data hold 720,000 or so clones, with 80% to 90% observed a single time. Separately, the same data were catalogued under a study of human thymus T cells.

The material sequenced was thymocytes. The source of these receptors is a girl less than two years old with a congenital heart defect.

J is TRBJ2-5 and V is TRBV19; 8 positions match TRBD1. Per the germline V gene, CDR1 is LNHDA and CDR2 is SQIVND (reference sequence). The CDR3 is 15 residues long. V lost 6 bases to trimming and J lost 0 bases; unmatched junction nucleotides: 6. In DNA form, the CDR3 reads TGTGCCAGTAGCGGCCGACAGGGGTACCAAGAGACCCAGTACTTC. It is translated as CASSGRQGYQETQYF.

CDR3 nucleotide sequence: TGTGCCAGCAGCCGCTGGGACACCACACTAGCCAAAAACATTCAGTACTTC. Protein product: CASSRWDTTLAKNIQYF. This chain connects TRBV2 to TRBJ2-4, with D perhaps TRBD1 (6 bases). Germline V gene sequence: CDR1 SNHLY, CDR2 FYNNEI. The V end was cut by 6 bases, the J end by 0 bases, with 18 bases between. The CDR3 totals 17 residues.

V gene TRBV6-1 combines with J gene TRBJ2-3, with D perhaps TRBD1 (5 bases). Trimming stripped 3 bases from V and 6 bases from J, with 19 bases between. Germline-derived CDR1 and CDR2 are MNHNS and SASEGT. The CDR3 spans 16 residues. CDR3 protein: CASSDTRTSLEDTQYF. The CDR3 region has the DNA TGTGCCAGCAGTGACACCCGGACATCGTTGGAGGATACGCAGTATTTT.

The rearrangement links TRBV15 to TRBJ2-5; TRBD2 matches 7 bases. The CDR3 length is 15 residues. V trimming: 1 base; J trimming: 4 bases; junction bases outside the gene matches: 6. Germline values: CDR1 LNHNV, CDR2 YYDKDF (reference sequence). The CDR3 DNA follows: TGTGCCACCAGCAGAGTAAGACTAGCTAGAGAGACCCAGTACTTC. The encoded protein is CATSRVRLARETQYF.

V usage is TRBV11-2 and J usage is TRBJ1-3; D remains ambiguous. The germline V gene encodes CDR1 SGHAT and CDR2 FQNNGV. The V and J ends lost 2 bases and 0 bases respectively, with 8 bases between them. This CDR3 is built from 15 residues. This chain's CDR3 is CASSLSRLSGNTIYF. The CDR3 DNA sequence: TGTGCCAGCAGCTTAAGCCGACTCTCTGGAAACACCATATATTTT.

The J gene is TRBJ2-6, the V gene TRBV28; D is unresolved. CDR1 and CDR2 from the germline V gene are MDHEN and SYDVKM. V lost 2 bases and J 0 bases, leaving 14 bases between the germline ends. The CDR3 sequence is 18 residues long. The CDR3 bases are TGTGCCAGCAGTTTAGGTGTTGTAGAGAGCTCTGGGGCCAACGTCCTGACTTTC. It encodes CASSLGVVESSGANVLTF.

The V and J genes are TRBV6-1 and TRBJ1-1, with no clear D. The CDR3 loop spans 15 amino acids. Germline loops: CDR1 MNHNS, CDR2 SASEGT. The V end lost 4 bases, the J end lost 0 bases, and 12 bases lay between the germline ends. The CDR3 loop reads CASSAGREVNTEAFF. Written as DNA, the CDR3 is TGTGCCAGCAGTGCGGGTCGGGAGGTGAACACTGAAGCTTTCTTT.

The chain employs TRBV9 and TRBJ2-5; 10 bases map to TRBD1. Trimming removed 4 bases from V and 3 bases from J; junction bases left unmatched: 15. Germline lookup yields CDR1 SGDLS and CDR2 YYNGEE. CDR3 length equals 18 residues. The CDR3 DNA is TGTGCCAGCAGCCACTTGGGGACAGGGGACAGAAAAAAAGAGACCCAGTACTTC. Translation gives CASSHLGTGDRKKETQYF.

This rearrangement joins TRBV28 to TRBJ2-7; 7 bases are shared with TRBD2. The V gene's germline CDR1 is MDHEN and CDR2 SYDVKM. V shed 10 bases, J shed 9 bases, and the junction held 15 bases outside the gene matches. The CDR3 totals 13 residues. The CDR3 sequence: CATFGRPPDGQYF. Written as DNA, the CDR3 is TGTGCCACCTTCGGGAGGCCCCCTGATGGGCAGTACTTC. The whole variable domain, remainder taken from reference TRBV28 and TRBJ2-7, is DVKVTQSSRYLVKRTGEKVFLECVQDMDHENMFWYRQDPGLGLRLIYFSYDVKMKEKGDIPEGYSVSREKKERFSLILESASTNQTSMYLCATFGRPPDGQYFGPGTRLTVT.

J is TRBJ1-5 and V is TRBV4-2; maybe TRBD1 (6 bases). The CDR3 is made up of 17 amino acids. The V and J ends lost 1 base and 5 bases respectively, with 18 bases between them. The V gene's germline CDR1 is LGHNA and CDR2 YNFKEQ. CDR3: CASSQGVGGAGDQPQHF. Here the CDR3 DNA reads TGTGCCAGCAGCCAAGGAGTAGGGGGGGCGGGCGATCAGCCCCAGCATTTT.

V gene TRBV7-2 combines with J gene TRBJ2-3; 7 nucleotides match TRBD1. J lost 0 bases, V lost 5 bases, and 11 bases had no gene match. The germline CDR1 and CDR2 sequences are SGHTA and FQGNSA. This CDR3 comprises 17 residues. CDR3: CASSQGTVQQSTDTQYF. The CDR3 nucleotides read TGTGCCAGCAGCCAAGGGACAGTTCAACAGAGCACAGATACGCAGTATTTT.

This chain uses TRBV7-9 with TRBJ1-4; D is uncertain. CDR1 is SEHNR, CDR2 FQNEAQ, per germline (reference sequence). V gave up 1 base and J gave up 8 bases, with 8 bases separating them. This CDR3 has 13 amino acids. The CDR3 spells CASSLGFAEKLFF. The CDR3 DNA is TGTGCCAGCAGCTTAGGATTCGCGGAAAAACTGTTTTTT.

The CDR3 nucleotides are TGTGCCAGCACGGCAGGGCACTATGGCTACACCTTC. Translated, it gives CASTAGHYGYTF. The chain links TRBV6-5 to TRBJ1-2; D perhaps matches TRBD1 (5 bases). There are 12 residues in the CDR3. Germline V CDR1 and CDR2: MNHEY, SVGAGI. The ends were cut back, 7 bases at V and 3 bases at J, with 9 bases in the middle.

The rearrangement links TRBV18 to TRBJ2-3; D possibly corresponds to TRBD2 (5 bases). V dropped 0 bases and J dropped 1 base, with 8 bases sitting between them. CDR1 and CDR2 from the germline V gene are KGHSH and LQKENI. This CDR3 region has 15 residues. The DNA for the CDR3 is TGTGCCAGCTCACCACCGGGAGAAGGCACAGATACGCAGTATTTT. This encodes CASSPPGEGTDTQYF.

The chain employs TRBV4-1 and TRBJ1-3, with a weak D call TRBD1 (5 bases). CDR3 length: 17 residues. Looked up from germline, CDR1 is MGHRA and CDR2 is YSYEKL. Between the trimmed V and J ends, which lost 1 base and 0 bases, there was a span of 13 bases. Here the CDR3 reads CASSQGDSDYSGNTIYF. CDR3 in DNA: TGCGCCAGCAGCCAAGGGGACTCCGACTACTCTGGAAACACCATATATTTT.

The chain uses TRBV6-5 and TRBJ2-7; the match to TRBD2 covers 7 bases. This CDR3 has 14 amino acids. Germline assignment: CDR1 MNHEY and CDR2 SVGAGI. V shed 8 bases and J 0 bases; nucleotides not matched to a gene: 7. The CDR3, as DNA: TGTGCCAGCTCCGAGCGGGGACCCTCCTACGAGCAGTACTTC. It translates to CASSERGPSYEQYF.

The gene calls are TRBV19 and TRBJ2-3; D unclear. CDR1 is LNHDA, CDR2 SQIVND, per germline (reference sequence). V lost 6 bases to trimming and J lost 0 bases, with 7 bases between them. The CDR3 is made up of 13 amino acids. CDR3 nucleotide sequence: TGTGCCAGTAGCTCAGGAAGCACAGATACGCAGTATTTT. It translates to CASSSGSTDTQYF.

V is TRBV5-1 and J is TRBJ2-2, with TRBD2 identical over 7 bases. Germline trimming cut 0 bases from V and 1 base from J; bases unmatched to any gene: 12. The CDR3 covers 19 residues. Looked up from germline, CDR1 is SGHRS and CDR2 is YFSETQ. The CDR3 here is CASSLGPFPQRGNTGELFF. CDR3 DNA: TGCGCCAGCAGCTTGGGTCCCTTCCCCCAGCGGGGGAACACCGGGGAGCTGTTTTTT.